This T cell receptor beta chain was retrieved from a study of blood T cells in healthy people across ages (dated by TCRdb to between 2015 and 2016). In the study overall: In model experiments, roughly one uniquely barcoded TCR beta cDNA molecule per two T cells was captured by template switching. Using the same blood draw, the study looked at two additional independent replicas of 1 million unique cDNA reads for two donors, one aged 18 to 30 and the other aged 80 or older. To avoid experimental bias, donors of different ages were spread randomly across the sequencing lanes. The donors were split into four age groups: young (average about 16 years), middle-aged (about 40), aged (more than 60) and long-lived (over 75). To track age-related changes in TCR beta repertoire diversity, the study relied on deep sequencing normalized with unique cDNA molecular identifiers.

What the authors observed across the whole study: Compared with the aged group, the long-lived group had more naive CD4+ T cells, fewer expanded clones and increased TCR diversity, a pattern suggesting age selection. The CMV infection status of donors was not known, potentially confounding age-related changes in expanded clonotypes. A strong correlation was found between observed TCR beta diversity and the percentage of naive T cells measured by flow cytometry. Estimates of total diversity based on one million sequenced T cells were considered lower bounds and underestimates. Observed TCR beta diversity per million T cells fell roughly linearly with age, and a significant reduction was already apparent by age roughly 40. Since profiling was done on bulk unsorted PBMCs, naive and antigen-experienced compartments could not be conclusively compared.

The library was generated by 5' RACE. Sequencing took place on an Illumina HiSeq 2500. The second PCR ran for roughly 7 to 11 cycles and used a J-beta primer mix along with a sample-barcoded 5' primer. Each TCR beta cDNA molecule received a unique molecular identifier from a template-switch 5' adaptor carrying 12 random nucleotides. Each sample yielded at least 2.5 million CDR3-containing paired-end reads. All of the RNA was converted into first-strand cDNA using the Mint cDNA synthesis kit, with a TRBC-specific oligonucleotide serving as the primer. After uracil-DNA glycosylase treatment, a first 18-cycle PCR used universal primers M1SS and BC2_uni_R on all cDNA. Under the source paper's analysis protocol: Each sample was normalized by randomly selecting 1 million high-quality reads, each carrying a distinct molecular identifier. Reads sharing molecular identifiers were discarded rather than binned into consensus sequences. MiTCR, with a Q25 quality threshold and the strictest error-elimination algorithm, was used for CDR3 identification, clonotype clustering and error correction. A nonparametric unseen species model using Euler transformation provided a lower-bound estimate of total TCR beta diversity. TCRdb's own reprocessing of the public reads used fastp at Q25 and MiXCR and kept productive beta chains. Identical CDR3 protein sequences are pooled into one entry, listed with their most common genes and DNA. TCRdb, rather than the study authors, made the V and J calls. This sample has hundreds of thousands of distinct CDR3 sequences in its table, and around 49% of those were observed once. Clones ranked in the top ten supply roughly 31% of the sample.

Systemically healthy Caucasian individuals from Russia, over 30 in total and aged roughly 6 to 100 years, were included as donors. Each donor gave ten milliliters of peripheral blood, drawn into EDTA-treated Vacutainer tubes. PBMCs were isolated by Ficoll-Paque density-gradient centrifugation, with at least 7 million obtained per sample. Trizol reagent was used to extract total RNA from PBMCs, with at least 5.5 micrograms per sample. The percentages of naive CD45RAhigh/CD27high T cells were determined by flow cytometry on a PBMC aliquot from every donor. A note on this clonotype: Its antigen is still unknown. No base qualities exist here, and no much larger clone lies one base off it.

The junction carries 6 bases between V and J, which are trimmed by 5 bases and 10 bases respectively. The CDR3, from cysteine to phenylalanine, totals 9 residues. Kept here is only the CDR3 DNA, which spans 27 bases and is read in frame from base 1. From a lookup of the germline V gene, CDR1 and CDR2 are SQVTM and ANQGSEA. The chain employs TRBV29-1 and TRBJ2-1; no confident D gene assignment can be made. Sequencing input: blood. The receptor was derived from a woman aged 55-75 years in good health. The sequenced DNA is TGCAGCGTTTCGTACGAGCAGTTCTTC. Translation gives CSVSYEQFF.